Listed here is a single TCR beta chain. Its antigen is as yet unknown. V dropped 1 base and J dropped 5; count of bases not matched to a gene: 5. Germline CDR1 MNHNY, CDR2 SVGAGI (reference sequence). This CDR3 contains 14 residues. This sample is drawn from a study of OX40 agonist ivuxolimab in advanced cancers. The overall study: Each dose-escalation patient presented with hepatocellular carcinoma, melanoma, renal cell or head and neck cancer. Past anti-PD-1, anti-PD-L1 or anti-CTLA-4 therapy was accepted, and approximately 40% had received some.

The protocol was immunoSEQ multiplex PCR, while the TCRdb copy is restricted to in-frame clones and leaves out a portion. The data contain more than 65,000 clones, about 88% of them singletons. Whole-study findings and limits: There were, on average, more expanded clones in CD8+ T cells than in CD4+. Certain nonresponders additionally had low normalized T-cell clonal expansion.

J is TRBJ2-7 and V is TRBV6-6; 7 nucleotides match TRBD2. This TCR derives from an adult with an advanced solid tumor such as melanoma, head and neck, liver or kidney cancer. The sequencing here drew on CD4+ or CD8+ T cells sorted from blood, taken in a trial of the OX40 agonist ivuxolimab. The CDR3 sequence: CASSYFGGSHEQYF. CDR3 nucleotides: TGTGCCAGCAGTTACTTCGGCGGGAGCCACGAGCAGTACTTC.